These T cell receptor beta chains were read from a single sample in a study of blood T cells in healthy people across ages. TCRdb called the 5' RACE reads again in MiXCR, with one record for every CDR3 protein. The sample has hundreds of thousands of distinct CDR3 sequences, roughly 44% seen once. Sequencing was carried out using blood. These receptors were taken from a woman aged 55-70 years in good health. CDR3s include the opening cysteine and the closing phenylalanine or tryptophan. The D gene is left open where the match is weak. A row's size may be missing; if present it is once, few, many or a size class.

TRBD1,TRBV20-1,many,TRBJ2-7,TGCAGTGTCATCACCGGGCAGGGGGATAGCGAGCAGTACTTC,CSVITGQGDSEQYF
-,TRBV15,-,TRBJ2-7,TGTGCCACCAGCAGAGTGGGGAACGAGCAGTACTTC,CATSRVGNEQYF
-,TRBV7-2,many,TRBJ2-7,TGTGCCAGCAGCTTAGAGGCTTCAGGGCCCCACGAGCAGTACTTC,CASSLEASGPHEQYF
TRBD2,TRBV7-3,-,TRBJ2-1,TGTGCCAGCAGCTCTAGCGGGCCCCGCAATGAGCAGTTCTTC,CASSSSGPRNEQFF
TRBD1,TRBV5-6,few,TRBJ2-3,TGTGCCAGCAGCGCCGACAGGGGGCGGACAGATACGCAGTATTTT,CASSADRGRTDTQYF
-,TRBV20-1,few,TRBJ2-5,TGCAGTGCCATCACCGGCAGGGGGGTGGAGACCCAGTACTTC,CSAITGRGVETQYF
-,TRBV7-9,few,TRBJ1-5,TGTGCCAGCAGCTTAGGGGGGTTACAACAGCCCCAGCATTTT,CASSLGGLQQPQHF
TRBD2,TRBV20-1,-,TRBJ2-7,TGCAGGGCCGCCTCGCGGGAGACACGCGAGCAGTACTTC,CRAASRETREQYF
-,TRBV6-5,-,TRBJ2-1,TGTGCCAGCAGTTACGGCAGGGTAGAGTGCGAGCAGTTCTTC,CASSYGRVECEQFF
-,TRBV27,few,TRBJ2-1,TGTGCCAGCAGTCCCATAGTCGGTGAGCAGTTCTTC,CASSPIVGEQFF
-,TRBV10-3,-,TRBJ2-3,TGTGCCATCAGTGAGTGGGATGGCGGTAGCACAGATACGCAGTATTTT,CAISEWDGGSTDTQYF
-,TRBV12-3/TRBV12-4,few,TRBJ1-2,TGTGCCAGCAGTGCGGACCGCGGGGATGGCTACACCTTC,CASSADRGDGYTF
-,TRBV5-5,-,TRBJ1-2,TGTGCCAGCAGCTTGGGGGATACCCCCTATGGCTACACCTTC,CASSLGDTPYGYTF
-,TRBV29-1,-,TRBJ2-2,TGCGGCGTTGACGTAGGGGCGCGTGCCACCGGGGAGCTGTTTTTT,CGVDVGARATGELFF
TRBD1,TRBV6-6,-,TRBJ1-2,TGTGCCAGCAGCGACAGGCAGGGGGATGGCTACACCTTC,CASSDRQGDGYTF
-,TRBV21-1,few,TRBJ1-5,TGTGCCAGCAGCAAAGTCCAAGGGCGCCAGGCCAATCAGCCCCAGCATTTT,CASSKVQGRQANQPQHF
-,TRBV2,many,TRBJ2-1,TGTGCCAGGGGGCAGATTAAAAATGAGCAGTTCTTC,CARGQIKNEQFF
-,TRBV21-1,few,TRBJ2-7,TGTGCCAGCAGCAAAGTCCATTTCCTTAGGGCAGAGGATTACGAGCAGTACTTC,CASSKVHFLRAEDYEQYF
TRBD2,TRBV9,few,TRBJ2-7,TGTGCCAGCAGTTTAGCGGGAGTCAAAGGGGACGAGCAGTACTTC,CASSLAGVKGDEQYF
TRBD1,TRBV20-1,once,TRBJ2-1,TGCAGTGCTAGAGATTCGGCGGGACAGGGGGCCGAGAGCTCCTACAATGAGCAGTTCTTC,CSARDSAGQGAESSYNEQFF